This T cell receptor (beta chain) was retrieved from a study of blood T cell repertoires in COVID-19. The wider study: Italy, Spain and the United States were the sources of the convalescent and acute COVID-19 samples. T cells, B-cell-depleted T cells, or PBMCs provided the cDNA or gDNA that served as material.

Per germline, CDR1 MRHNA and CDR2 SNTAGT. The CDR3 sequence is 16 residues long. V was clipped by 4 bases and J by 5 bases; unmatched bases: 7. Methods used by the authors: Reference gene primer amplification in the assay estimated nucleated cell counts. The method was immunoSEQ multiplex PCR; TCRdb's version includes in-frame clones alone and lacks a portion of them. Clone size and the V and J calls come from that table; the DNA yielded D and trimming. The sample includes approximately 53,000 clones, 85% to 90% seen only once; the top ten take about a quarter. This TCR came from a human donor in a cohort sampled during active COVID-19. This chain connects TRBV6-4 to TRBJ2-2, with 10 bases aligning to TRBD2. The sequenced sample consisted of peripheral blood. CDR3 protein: CASSATPGLATGELFF. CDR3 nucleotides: TGTGCCAGCAGTGCTACTCCGGGACTAGCGACCGGGGAGCTGTTTTTT.